The 2 T cell receptor beta chains below all came from one sample that was sequenced in a study of beta chain features in type 1 diabetes. Study outcomes and limitations: Type 1 diabetes patients had moderately but significantly shorter TCRB CDR3s in all four CD4+ subsets.

For these TCRs, the target antigens are not known. What was sequenced were expressed TCRB transcripts, since all of the isolated RNA had been reverse transcribed. Produced via immunoSEQ multiplex PCR; TCRdb's table is partial and in-frame only. The data contain 600,000 to 700,000 clones, around an eighth of them seen just once; the ten biggest clones take up more than 0.1%. What was sequenced was naive CD4+ T cells from blood. These receptor sequences come from a man aged 25 to 40 with type 1 diabetes.

The J gene is TRBJ1-2, the V gene TRBV30; 7 bases map to TRBD1. J lost 4 bases, V lost 2 bases, and 4 bases had no gene match. CDR3 size: 13 residues. Germline loops: CDR1 GTSNPN, CDR2 SVGIG (reference sequence). The CDR3 coding sequence is TGTGCCTGGAGTTTTGGGACAGCCTATGGCTACACCTTC. This gives the protein CAWSFGTAYGYTF.

This chain connects TRBV6-5 to TRBJ2-1, with TRBD1 matching over 10 bases. V dropped 3 bases and J dropped 6; count of bases not matched to a gene: 2. The CDR3 has 14 amino acids. Germline CDR1 reads MNHEY; CDR2 reads SVGAGI. As DNA, the CDR3 is TGTGCCAGCAGTTATGGGACAGGGGTCAATGAGCAGTTCTTC. Encoded protein: CASSYGTGVNEQFF.